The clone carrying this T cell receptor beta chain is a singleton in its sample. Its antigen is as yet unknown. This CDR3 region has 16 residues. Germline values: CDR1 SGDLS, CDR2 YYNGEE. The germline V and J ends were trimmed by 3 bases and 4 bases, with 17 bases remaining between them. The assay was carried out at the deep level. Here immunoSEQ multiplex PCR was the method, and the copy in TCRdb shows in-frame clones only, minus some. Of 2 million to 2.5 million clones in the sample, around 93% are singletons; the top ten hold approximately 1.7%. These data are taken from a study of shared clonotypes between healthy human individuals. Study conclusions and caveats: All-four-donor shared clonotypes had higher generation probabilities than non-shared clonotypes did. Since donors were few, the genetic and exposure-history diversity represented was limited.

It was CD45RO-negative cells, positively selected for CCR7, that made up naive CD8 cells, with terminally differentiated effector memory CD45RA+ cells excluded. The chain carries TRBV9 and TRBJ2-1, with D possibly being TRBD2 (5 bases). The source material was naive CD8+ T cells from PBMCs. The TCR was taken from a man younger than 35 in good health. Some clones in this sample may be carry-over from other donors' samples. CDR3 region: CASSAGLGGEYNEQFF. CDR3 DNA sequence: TGTGCCAGCAGCGCGGGTCTCGGTGGGGAGTACAATGAGCAGTTCTTC.